The 27 T cell receptor beta chains reported below all come from one sample, sequenced in a study of OX40 agonist ivuxolimab in advanced cancers. Generated by immunoSEQ multiplex PCR, the TCRdb table keeps only in-frame clones and is missing some. The table lists tens of thousands of clones, around 94% of them singletons. The sequences come from CD4+ or CD8+ T cells sorted from blood, collected in a trial of the OX40 agonist ivuxolimab. Receptors were obtained from an adult with an advanced solid tumor such as melanoma, head and neck, liver or kidney cancer.

The rearrangement joins TRBV4-3 to TRBJ2-1, with 10 positions matching TRBD2. The CDR3 spans 17 residues. V lost 1 base and J lost 5; bases outside the gene matches: 8. Per germline, CDR1 LGHNA and CDR2 YSLEER. DNA of the CDR3: TGCGCCAGCAGCCAAGTCATAGCGGGGGGCTTCAACAATGAGCAGTTCTTC. This gives the protein CASSQVIAGGFNNEQFF.

In DNA, the CDR3 is TGTGCCAGCAGCCCCTCGAGGCGGGTGACCGGGGCCAAAAACATTCAGTACTTC. Its translation: CASSPSRRVTGAKNIQYF. The chain links TRBV28 to TRBJ2-4; D is perhaps TRBD2 (5 bases). V dropped 6 bases and J dropped 1 base, with 22 bases sitting between them. Looked up from germline, CDR1 is MDHEN and CDR2 is SYDVKM. The CDR3 loop spans 18 amino acids.

The rearrangement joins TRBV18 to TRBJ1-1; 7 bases map to TRBD1. After removal of 1 base from V and 2 bases from J, the junction contained 4 bases not matched to a gene. The germline gives CDR1 KGHSH, CDR2 LQKENI. This CDR3 is 15 amino acids long. The CDR3: CASSPQGASNTEAFF. The DNA of the CDR3 is TGTGCCAGCTCACCACAGGGGGCGTCAAACACTGAAGCTTTCTTT.

The rearrangement links TRBV4-1 to TRBJ2-7, with D maybe TRBD1 (7 bases). V dropped 5 bases and J dropped 4 bases, with 15 bases sitting between them. CDR1 is MGHRA, CDR2 YSYEKL, per germline. This CDR3 comprises 14 residues. The CDR3 coding sequence is TGCGCCAGCAGCGGTCGACAGGGAGGTTACGAGCAGTACTTC. Translation gives CASSGRQGGYEQYF.

The V call is TRBV7-8, the J call TRBJ1-2; no clear D gene. There are 14 residues in the CDR3. Trimming shortened V by 3 bases and J by 6 bases, and 14 bases separated the two germline ends. Germline-derived CDR1 and CDR2 are SGHVS and FQNEAQ. The CDR3 nucleotides are TGTGCCAGCAGCTTCCGGGTCTCAAAAGATGGCTACACCTTC. This gives the protein CASSFRVSKDGYTF.

This clone occurred once. This sequence joins TRBV7-8 and TRBJ2-5; 8 bases are a match to TRBD1. V lost 3 bases to trimming and J lost 5 bases; unmatched junction nucleotides: 14. There are 17 residues in the CDR3. CDR1 SGHVS and CDR2 FQNEAQ come from the germline V gene. For the CDR3, the DNA is TGTGCCAGCAGCTTCGGGAGTGGTCAGGGGGCTGATGAGACCCAGTACTTC. Translation gives CASSFGSGQGADETQYF.

V and J are TRBV13 and TRBJ2-7; D not resolved. V was pared by 3 bases and J by 0 bases, with 9 bases between. The CDR3 is made up of 14 amino acids. The germline V gene has CDR1 PRHDT and CDR2 FYEKMQ (reference sequence). The CDR3 bases are TGTGCCAGCAGCTTCAGTGGAAGCTCCTACGAGCAGTACTTC. Its translation is CASSFSGSSYEQYF.

V gene TRBV29-1 combines with J gene TRBJ1-1; D unresolved. CDR1 is SQVTM, CDR2 ANQGSEA, per germline. CDR3 length equals 13 residues. Deletions cut 2 bases from V and 4 bases from J, with 11 bases between. This CDR3 reads CSVEPGSGTEAFF. CDR3 nucleotide sequence: TGCAGCGTTGAACCGGGATCAGGCACTGAAGCTTTCTTT.

This clone came up a few times. The gene calls are TRBV6-1 and TRBJ1-2, with unresolved D. This CDR3 has 13 amino acids. Trimming removed 2 bases from V and 7 bases from J, with 11 bases in between. CDR1 is MNHNS and CDR2 is SASEGT in the germline V gene. The CDR3 spells CASSEWTHTGYTF. CDR3 nucleotide sequence: TGTGCCAGCAGTGAATGGACCCATACTGGCTACACCTTC.

The gene calls are TRBV7-9 and TRBJ1-1; D is possibly TRBD1 (5 bases). CDR1 and CDR2 (germline): SEHNR, FQNEAQ (reference sequence). Trimming cost V 7 bases and J 0 bases, with 12 bases left between them. This CDR3 spans 14 amino acids. The CDR3 is CASTLAGVNTEAFF. CDR3 nucleotides: TGTGCCAGCACCCTAGCGGGGGTGAACACTGAAGCTTTCTTT. The full variable domain, completed using reference TRBV7-9 and TRBJ1-1, is DTGVSQNPRHKITKRGQNVTFRCDPISEHNRLYWYRQTLGQGPEFLTYFQNEAQLEKSRLLSDRFSAERPKGSFSTLEIQRTEQGDSAMYLCASTLAGVNTEAFFGQGTRLTVV.

The chain uses TRBV19 and TRBJ2-3, with 9 positions matching TRBD1. With 0 bases clipped from V and 1 base from J, the junction kept 2 bases outside the gene matches. The CDR3 is 16 residues long. Germline loops: CDR1 LNHDA, CDR2 SQIVND (reference sequence). The CDR3 sequence is CASSIDRDRGTDTQYF. In DNA form, the CDR3 reads TGTGCCAGTAGTATAGACCGGGACAGGGGCACAGATACGCAGTATTTT.

This chain connects TRBV4-3 to TRBJ1-1; D ambiguous. The length of the CDR3 is 13 residues. Trimming removed 3 bases at V and 1 base at J, with 6 bases between. From germline, CDR1 is LGHNA and CDR2 YSLEER. The CDR3 nucleotides are TGCGCCAGCAGCCAGACACCGAACACTGAAGCTTTCTTT. This sequence encodes CASSQTPNTEAFF.

The chain joins TRBV9 to TRBJ2-3, with D unclear. Trimming took off 4 bases at V and 2 bases at J, with 8 bases between the two ends. The CDR3 runs to 13 residues. The germline V gene has CDR1 SGDLS and CDR2 YYNGEE. In nucleotides, the CDR3 is TGTGCCAGCAGCCCCAGTCCCACAGATACGCAGTATTTT. Its protein is CASSPSPTDTQYF.

This sequence joins TRBV9 and TRBJ2-5; 12 nucleotides match TRBD2. Germline CDR1 reads SGDLS; CDR2 reads YYNGEE. The CDR3 extends over 18 amino acids. J was trimmed by 5 bases and V by 4 bases; bases with no gene match: 15. The CDR3 nucleotides are TGTGCCAGCAGCCCCCGCGGGCTAGCGGGGGGGAAGTTTGAGACCCAGTACTTC. Residues: CASSPRGLAGGKFETQYF.

The V gene is TRBV27, the J gene TRBJ2-2; a possible D gene is TRBD1 (5 bases). From germline, CDR1 is MNHEY and CDR2 SMNVEV (reference sequence). The length of the CDR3 is 18 residues. Trimming left V 5 bases short and J 2 bases short, with 21 bases between. The CDR3 loop is CASSPAGFPATNTGELFF. In nucleotides, the CDR3 is TGTGCCAGCAGTCCCGCAGGGTTCCCCGCAACCAACACCGGGGAGCTGTTTTTT.

The V call is TRBV7-8, the J call TRBJ2-7, with 11 bases aligning to TRBD1. The CDR3 sequence is 13 residues long. CDR1 SGHVS and CDR2 FQNEAQ come from the germline V gene. The V and J ends lost 3 bases and 7 bases, in that order; junction bases with no gene match: 2. The CDR3: CASSLGQGDEQYF. The CDR3 DNA reads as TGTGCCAGCAGCTTGGGACAGGGGGATGAGCAGTACTTC.

The chain joins TRBV27 to TRBJ1-2; 8 nucleotides match TRBD1. The CDR3 length is 15 residues. Germline V gene sequence: CDR1 MNHEY, CDR2 SMNVEV (reference sequence). V was pared by 4 bases and J by 4 bases, with 8 bases of the junction left unmatched. For the CDR3, the DNA is TGTGCCAGCAGTTCCGGACAGGGCCCGATCTATGGCTACACCTTC. Its translation is CASSSGQGPIYGYTF.

On this clone itself: Germline is not matched at one junction end, which may reflect a read error. The chain joins TRBV10-3 to TRBJ2-7; D gene unclear. The CDR3 loop spans 15 amino acids. CDR1 is ENHRY, CDR2 SYGVKD, per germline. CDR3 in amino acids: CAISESNRVSDEQYF. The CDR3 nucleotides read TGTGCCATCAGTGAGTCGAACCGGGTCTCCGACGAGCAGTACTTC.

The rearrangement joins TRBV2 to TRBJ1-5; D not certain. There are 16 residues in the CDR3. Germline lookup yields CDR1 SNHLY and CDR2 FYNNEI. The V end was cut by 5 bases, the J end by 0 bases, with 14 bases between. This chain's CDR3 is CASSYYRRDSNQPQHF. Written as DNA, the CDR3 is TGTGCCAGCAGTTATTACAGACGGGATAGCAATCAGCCCCAGCATTTT.

The chain couples TRBV7-9 to TRBJ2-2, with D tentatively TRBD2 (5 bases). Germline CDR1 reads SEHNR; CDR2 reads FQNEAQ (reference sequence). V lost 3 bases, J lost 2 bases, and 10 bases lay in between. The CDR3 totals 15 residues. The CDR3 is CASSFGGGNTGELFF. CDR3 coding DNA: TGTGCCAGCAGCTTTGGCGGAGGTAACACCGGGGAGCTGTTTTTT.

The chain recombines TRBV7-6 with TRBJ2-1; D is perhaps TRBD1 (5 bases). CDR1 is SGHVS, CDR2 FNYEAQ, per germline. V lost 3 bases and J lost 3, with 15 bases in between. The CDR3 extends over 16 amino acids. CDR3 loop: CASSFEFDSLYNEQFF. In DNA form, the CDR3 reads TGTGCCAGCAGCTTCGAATTTGACAGTCTCTACAATGAGCAGTTCTTC.

This chain connects TRBV4-1 to TRBJ1-2; a possible D gene is TRBD1 (5 bases). The V gene's germline CDR1 is MGHRA and CDR2 YSYEKL. Between the trimmed V and J ends, which lost 0 bases and 4 bases, there was a span of 9 bases. The CDR3 contains 14 residues. The CDR3 DNA sequence: TGCGCCAGCAGCCAAGAGGGGCAGTTCTATGGCTACACCTTC. It yields the protein CASSQEGQFYGYTF.

The chain is built from TRBV9 and TRBJ1-1; 8 bases match TRBD1. Germline CDR1 SGDLS, CDR2 YYNGEE. Trimming removed 3 bases from V and 7 bases from J; junction bases left unmatched: 8. The CDR3 length is 14 residues. CDR3 in amino acids: CASSAEDREGEAFF. In nucleotides, the CDR3 is TGTGCCAGCAGCGCAGAGGACAGGGAGGGTGAAGCTTTCTTT.

The CDR3 region is CASRWRGEHEQYF. CDR3 nucleotide sequence: TGCGCCAGCAGGTGGCGGGGGGAACACGAGCAGTACTTC. This chain uses TRBV5-1 with TRBJ2-7, with 8 bases identical to TRBD2. Per the germline V gene, CDR1 is SGHRS and CDR2 is YFSETQ. With V trimmed by 5 bases and J by 5 bases, 6 bases remained unmatched. CDR3 length equals 13 residues.

V gene TRBV7-3 combines with J gene TRBJ1-3; tentatively, D is TRBD1 (5 bases). This CDR3 is built from 15 residues. Germline lookup yields CDR1 SGHTA and CDR2 FQGTGA. V lost 3 bases to trimming and J lost 0 bases, with 9 bases between them. CDR3 DNA sequence: TGTGCCAGCAGCTTGGCCGGGGGCTCTGGAAACACCATATATTTT. Its translation is CASSLAGGSGNTIYF.

The CDR3 reads CASSIRPEMWNEQFF. CDR3 coding DNA: TGTGCCAGTAGTATACGACCCGAGATGTGGAATGAGCAGTTCTTC. This chain connects TRBV19 to TRBJ2-1; D call uncertain. In germline, CDR1 is LNHDA, CDR2 SQIVND (reference sequence). The CDR3 has 15 amino acids. Trimming cost V 2 bases and J 7 bases, with 15 bases left between them.

The chain uses TRBV9 and TRBJ2-3; 14 nucleotides agree with TRBD2. V dropped 3 bases and J dropped 6; count of bases not matched to a gene: 9. The CDR3 runs 17 residues. In germline, CDR1 is SGDLS, CDR2 YYNGEE. For the CDR3, the DNA is TGTGCCAGCAGCGCCCCGGGGACTAGCGGGAGAGGGGATACGCAGTATTTT. Translation gives CASSAPGTSGRGDTQYF.